Sequencing of this T cell receptor (beta chain) was carried out in a study of shared clonotypes between healthy human individuals. Study summary: A couple of women and a few men aged 18 to 49 made up the donors. Three plates each covered CD4 naive and memory; CD8 naive two, CD8 memory one.

The germline V gene encodes CDR1 MGHRA and CDR2 YSYEKL. This CDR3 has 13 amino acids. Trimming left V 6 bases short and J 1 base short, with 10 bases between. General observations from the study: Relative to their counterparts shared across all four donors, non-shared clonotypes exhibited diminished generation probabilities.

Generated by immunoSEQ multiplex PCR, the TCRdb table keeps only in-frame clones and is missing some. The sample shows about 1.5 million clones, 95% to 99% of them seen only once. Regarding this clone: The antigen is undetermined.

The TCR comes from a man between 25 and 39 years old in good health. Sequenced material: naive CD4+ T cells sorted from blood. Subset: CD45RA+ positively selected. The chain has TRBV4-1 and TRBJ2-7; a possible D gene is TRBD1 (6 bases). The CDR3 DNA is TGCGCCAGCAGGTTAGGACAGTCCTACGAGCAGTACTTC. Translated, it gives CASRLGQSYEQYF.